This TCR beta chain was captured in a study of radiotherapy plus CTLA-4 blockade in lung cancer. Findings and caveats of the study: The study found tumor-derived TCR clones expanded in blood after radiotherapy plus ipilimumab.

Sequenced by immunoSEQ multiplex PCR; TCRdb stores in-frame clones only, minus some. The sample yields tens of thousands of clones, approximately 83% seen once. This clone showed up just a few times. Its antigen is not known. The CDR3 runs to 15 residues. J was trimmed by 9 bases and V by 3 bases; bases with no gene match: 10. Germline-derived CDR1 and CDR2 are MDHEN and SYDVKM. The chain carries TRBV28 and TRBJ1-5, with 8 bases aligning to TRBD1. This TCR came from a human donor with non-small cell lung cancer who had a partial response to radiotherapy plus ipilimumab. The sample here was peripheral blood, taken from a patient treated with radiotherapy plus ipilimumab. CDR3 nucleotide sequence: TGTGCCAGCAGTTTTCCAGGACAGGGCCGCGGGCCCCAGCATTTT. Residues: CASSFPGQGRGPQHF.